This T cell receptor beta chain comes out of a study of cytomegalovirus exposure and HLA in healthy donors. 60 Vbeta and 13 Jbeta primers were used in PCR. Measured with immunoSEQ multiplex PCR; TCRdb has only the in-frame clones, and not every one. The sample comprises approximately 180,000 clones, approximately 85% of which are singletons, and approximately 2% rests with the top ten. This clone was seen more than once but under ten times. What it recognizes is unknown. General study points: Follow-up analysis later connected one missense variant in DCLRE1C with trimming of TCR beta V- and J-genes. In vitro assays verified that a few CMV-associated chains recognized CMV antigens specifically.

Germline CDR1 reads SNHLY; CDR2 reads FYNNEI. V shed 7 bases, J shed 6 bases, and the junction held 7 bases outside the gene matches. This CDR3 is 15 amino acids long. The sequence was collected from a man younger than 30 in good health and CMV-seronegative. Sequencing used PBMCs. The chain links TRBV2 to TRBJ2-2, with 11 bases identical to TRBD1. CDR3 residues: CASKPGQGGSGELFF. The CDR3 coding sequence is TGTGCCAGCAAACCGGGACAGGGGGGCTCCGGGGAGCTGTTTTTT.